These 12 T cell receptor beta chains share one sample of origin, sequenced in a study of blood T cell repertoires in COVID-19. The assay was immunoSEQ multiplex PCR, and TCRdb's table has in-frame clones only and misses some. The table has fewer than 200,000 clones, about 90% seen once. Sequenced sample: peripheral blood. These receptors were collected from a man aged 40-50 years with active or convalescent COVID-19.

J is TRBJ1-6 and V is TRBV5-4, with 8 bases fitting TRBD1. This CDR3 contains 17 residues. Per the germline V gene, CDR1 is SGHNT and CDR2 is YYREEE (reference sequence). J was trimmed by 1 base and V by 0 bases; bases with no gene match: 3. The CDR3, as DNA: TGTGCCAGCAGCTTGGCAACAGGGGGTTCCTATAATTCACCCCTCCACTTT. Translated, it gives CASSLATGGSYNSPLHF. The full variable domain, completed using reference TRBV5-4 and TRBJ1-6, is ETGVTQSPTHLIKTRGQQVTLRCSSQSGHNTVSWYQQALGQGPQFIFQYYREEENGRGNFPPRFSGLQFPNYSSELNVNALELDDSALYLCASSLATGGSYNSPLHFGNGTRLTVT.

V and J are TRBV6-6 and TRBJ2-7, with a possible D match to TRBD1 (7 bases). The CDR3 extends over 15 amino acids. Germline lookup yields CDR1 MNHNY and CDR2 SVGAGI (reference sequence). With 7 bases removed from V and 0 bases from J, the gap between germline ends came to 16 bases. The DNA of the CDR3 is TGTGCCAGCACTTCCGCGGGGACAGTCTCCTACGAGCAGTACTTC. This translates into CASTSAGTVSYEQYF.

This clone was seen at least ten times. V usage is TRBV20-1 and J usage is TRBJ1-1; no clear D. Germline V gene data show CDR1 as DFQATT and CDR2 as SNEGSKA (reference sequence). V dropped 3 bases and J dropped 5 bases, with 10 bases sitting between them. The CDR3 runs to 12 residues. The CDR3 reads CSASGGGTEAFF. The CDR3 nucleotides read TGCAGTGCTAGTGGAGGAGGGACTGAAGCTTTCTTT.

The chain is built from TRBV5-1 and TRBJ2-3; TRBD1 is a possible D gene (6 bases). This CDR3 region has 14 residues. The germline CDR1 and CDR2 sequences are SGHRS and YFSETQ. With 4 bases removed from V and 4 bases from J, the gap between germline ends came to 13 bases. CDR3 sequence: CASSADSFPDTQYF. CDR3 DNA sequence: TGCGCCAGCAGCGCGGACAGTTTCCCAGATACGCAGTATTTT.

The chain combines TRBV19 with TRBJ1-1; no reliable D call. Germline CDR1 reads LNHDA; CDR2 reads SQIVND (reference sequence). The germline V and J ends were trimmed by 1 base and 0 bases, with 9 bases remaining between them. The CDR3 length is 15 residues. The CDR3 here is CASSIVPGLNTEAFF. The CDR3 nucleotides read TGTGCCAGTAGTATAGTGCCGGGGTTGAACACTGAAGCTTTCTTT.

The chain recombines TRBV2 with TRBJ2-3; weak D call: TRBD1 (5 bases). This CDR3 comprises 15 residues. The V end lost 1 base, the J end lost 3 bases, and 11 bases lay between the germline ends. Germline-derived CDR1 and CDR2 are SNHLY and FYNNEI. CDR3 coding DNA: TGTGCCAGCAGTGAAGGGGCGGCAGGGACAGATACGCAGTATTTT. Amino acids: CASSEGAAGTDTQYF.

The genes are TRBV4-1 and TRBJ2-1; 9 bases are a match to TRBD1. CDR1 MGHRA and CDR2 YSYEKL come from the germline V gene. There are 16 residues in the CDR3. V was pared by 4 bases and J by 8 bases, with 12 bases of the junction left unmatched. CDR3 sequence (DNA): TGCGCCAGCAGCCTGTCACCGGGACAGGGTATCGATGAGCAGTTCTTC. Its protein product is CASSLSPGQGIDEQFF.

The chain links TRBV7-9 to TRBJ1-2, with a weak D call TRBD1 (5 bases). The ends were cut back, 5 bases at V and 4 bases at J, with 17 bases in the middle. Germline assignment: CDR1 SEHNR and CDR2 FQNEAQ (reference sequence). The CDR3 is made up of 15 amino acids. Here the CDR3 reads CASSLSMRGPYGYTF. Written as DNA, the CDR3 is TGTGCCAGCAGCCTGAGCATGCGGGGACCCTATGGCTACACCTTC.

The rearrangement uses TRBV6-5 and TRBJ1-2; 7 bases fit TRBD1. CDR3 length: 14 amino acids. Germline V CDR1 and CDR2: MNHEY, SVGAGI. Germline trimming cut 7 bases from V and 0 bases from J; bases unmatched to any gene: 5. The CDR3, as DNA: TGTGCCAGCAAAGGGACAGTTTCTAACTATGGCTACACCTTC. Its protein product is CASKGTVSNYGYTF.

This chain links TRBV18 with TRBJ2-7; 8 bases are a match to TRBD2. The V gene end was trimmed by 1 base and the J gene end by 6 bases; junction bases not matched to a gene: 20. The CDR3 is 19 residues long. Per germline, CDR1 KGHSH and CDR2 LQKENI. The CDR3 sequence is CASSPQRGIAGGSLGEQYF. For the CDR3, the DNA is TGTGCCAGCTCACCACAACGAGGGATTGCGGGGGGCTCCCTTGGCGAGCAGTACTTC.

The chain recombines TRBV20-1 with TRBJ1-5; no clear D gene. Trimming cost V 3 bases and J 3 bases, with 12 bases left between them. Germline V gene sequence: CDR1 DFQATT, CDR2 SNEGSKA (reference sequence). The CDR3 runs to 14 residues. In DNA form, the CDR3 reads TGCAGTGCTAGTGGGTCAGGCAACAATCAGCCCCAGCATTTT. It yields the protein CSASGSGNNQPQHF.

V gene TRBV4-1 combines with J gene TRBJ2-1; 8 nucleotides match TRBD2. The CDR3 consists of 16 residues. Per germline, CDR1 MGHRA and CDR2 YSYEKL. The V segment lost 1 base and the J segment 4 bases; nucleotides outside the gene matches: 6. The CDR3 here is CASSQVAGGIYNEQFF. As DNA, the CDR3 is TGCGCCAGCAGCCAAGTGGCGGGGGGAATATACAATGAGCAGTTCTTC.